The T cell receptor beta chain described here comes from a study of OX40 agonist ivuxolimab in advanced cancers. Study outcomes and limitations: A proportion of nonresponders additionally exhibited low normalized T-cell clonal expansion. CD8+ T cells averaged more expanded clones than CD4+. At 0.1 to 3.0 mg/kg and by week 6, CD4+ and CD8+ T cells in the blood had expanded clonally.

In regard to this clone: Its antigen is undetermined.

Assay used: immunoSEQ multiplex PCR; TCRdb lists only in-frame clones, some missing. The sample lists some 150,000 clones, 75% to 95% occurring once. The germline V gene has CDR1 SGHTA and CDR2 FQGNSA. The CDR3 loop spans 16 amino acids. The V gene end was trimmed by 2 bases and the J gene end by 10 bases; junction bases not matched to a gene: 12. The investigators sampled blood at baseline, at cycle 4 day 1, and at cycle 7 day 1. The genes are TRBV7-2 and TRBJ2-1; 9 positions agree with TRBD2. The material sequenced was CD4+ or CD8+ T cells sorted from blood, taken in a trial of the OX40 agonist ivuxolimab. The receptor's source is an adult with an advanced solid tumor such as melanoma, head and neck, liver or kidney cancer. The CDR3 DNA sequence: TGTGCCAGCAGCTTACGGCGGGAGGGCCGAGCAAGAGAGCAGTTCTTC. It codes for CASSLRREGRAREQFF.